This passage covers 21 T cell receptor beta chains from one sample sequenced in a study of Graves' ophthalmopathy and Graves' hyperthyroidism. The TCR beta CDR3 regions underwent amplification from RNA transcripts. RT-PCR in the first round used HTBI primers; a second-round multiplex PCR followed. Each CDR3 protein is one row after TCRdb ran MiXCR on the multiplex PCR reads. This repertoire shows around 590,000 distinct CDR3 sequences, under 40% found once; its top ten account for about 4%. The sequenced material came from peripheral blood or thyroid tissue (not recorded which). Every receptor here comes from an adult man with Graves' hyperthyroidism.

V and J are TRBV20-1 and TRBJ2-1; D possibly uses TRBD1 or TRBD2 (5 bases each). Germline values: CDR1 DFQATT, CDR2 SNEGSKA (reference sequence). The CDR3 consists of 14 residues. Trimming removed 6 bases from V and 7 bases from J, with 19 bases in between. CDR3 sequence: CSAQMAGRDNEQFF. The DNA of the CDR3 is TGCAGTGCCCAGATGGCAGGGAGAGATAATGAGCAGTTCTTC.

This clonotype was counted many times. The CDR3 DNA reads TGTGCCAGCAGCCCGAGGAGCAGGGGTCGTGGTGAAAAACTGTTTTTT. The encoded protein is CASSPRSRGRGEKLFF. V usage is TRBV7-9 and J usage is TRBJ1-4; D is perhaps TRBD1 (6 bases). Germline-derived CDR1 and CDR2 are SEHNR and FQNEAQ (reference sequence). V lost 5 bases, J lost 7 bases, and 20 bases lay in between. This CDR3 is built from 16 residues. The full variable domain, rest sourced from reference TRBV7-9 and TRBJ1-4, is DTGVSQNPRHKITKRGQNVTFRCDPISEHNRLYWYRQTLGQGPEFLTYFQNEAQLEKSRLLSDRFSAERPKGSFSTLEIQRTEQGDSAMYLCASSPRSRGRGEKLFFGSGTQLSVL.

The rearrangement links TRBV7-3 to TRBJ2-3; 14 bases fit TRBD2. V gave up 0 bases and J gave up 5 bases; unmatched junction bases: 1. The CDR3 has 16 amino acids. The V gene's germline CDR1 is SGHTA and CDR2 FQGTGA. CDR3 region: CASSLTGLAGGDTQYF. The CDR3 DNA is TGTGCCAGCAGCTTAACAGGACTAGCGGGAGGAGATACGCAGTATTTT.

This clonotype was detected ten times or more. The V call is TRBV29-1, the J call TRBJ2-1; D gene unclear. Looked up from germline, CDR1 is SQVTM and CDR2 is ANQGSEA. Trimming stripped 7 bases from V and 5 bases from J, with 6 bases between. The CDR3 has 10 residues. The CDR3 DNA reads TGCAGCGGAGGCAACAATGAGCAGTTCTTC. Residues: CSGGNNEQFF.

This clonotype was seen a single time. J is TRBJ1-3 and V is TRBV10-1; D is uncertain. Germline V gives CDR1 WNHNN, CDR2 SYGVQD (reference sequence). Trimming pared 3 bases from V and 0 bases from J, leaving 9 bases between. This CDR3 is 15 amino acids long. CDR3 sequence (DNA): TGCGCCAGCAGTGAATTGGGGTCCTCTGGAAACACCATATATTTT. Its protein product is CASSELGSSGNTIYF.

In regard to this clonotype: This CDR3 fails to terminate in the conserved phenylalanine or tryptophan, so it likely reflects a read error. No DNA is shown, since the ends of the CDR3 on it are uncertain; the CDR3 is the one TCRdb lists. The rearrangement uses TRBV7-6 and TRBJ1-4; the tabulated D call, TRBD1, remains unverified against the DNA. Germline-derived CDR1 and CDR2 are SGHVS and FNYEAQ. The CDR3 contains 13 residues when both ends are counted. The CDR3 sequence is CASSLEQGGKPFS.

The genes are TRBV19 and TRBJ2-7; D is unresolved. Per the germline V gene, CDR1 is LNHDA and CDR2 is SQIVND (reference sequence). The CDR3 spans 14 residues. V lost 3 bases and J lost 2, with 11 bases in between. CDR3 protein: CASSILGGAYEQYF. For the CDR3, the DNA is TGTGCCAGTAGTATCCTTGGCGGTGCCTACGAGCAGTACTTC. The full variable domain, completed using reference TRBV19 and TRBJ2-7, is DGGITQSPKYLFRKEGQNVTLSCEQNLNHDAMYWYRQDPGQGLRLIYYSQIVNDFQKGDIAEGYSVSREKKESFPLTVTSAQKNPTAFYLCASSILGGAYEQYFGPGTRLTVT.

This clonotype was found a few times. The chain is built from TRBV7-6 and TRBJ2-7; D is possibly TRBD1 or TRBD2 (5 bases each). The CDR3 consists of 13 residues. Trimming stripped 6 bases from V and 0 bases from J, with 9 bases between. CDR1 is SGHVS and CDR2 is FNYEAQ in the germline V gene. CDR3 protein: CASSFGASYEQYF. The CDR3 region has the DNA TGTGCCAGCAGTTTCGGGGCCTCCTACGAGCAGTACTTC.

The chain joins TRBV2 to TRBJ2-5, with D tentatively TRBD1 (5 bases). Per the germline V gene, CDR1 is SNHLY and CDR2 is FYNNEI. The length of the CDR3 is 10 residues. V lost 7 bases and J lost 10, with 10 bases in between. The CDR3, as DNA: TGTGCCAGCACGGAAGACAGCCAGTACTTC. This translates into CASTEDSQYF.

In this sample, this clonotype turned up a few times. This chain links TRBV9 with TRBJ1-4; 10 nucleotides match TRBD1. CDR3 length equals 14 residues. The germline CDR1 and CDR2 sequences are SGDLS and YYNGEE. J lost 8 bases, V lost 4 bases, and 5 bases had no gene match. Written as DNA, the CDR3 is TGTGCCAGCAGCCCTTGGGACAGGGGAGAAAAACTGTTTTTT. As protein: CASSPWDRGEKLFF. Full variable domain (missing parts from reference TRBV9 and TRBJ1-4): DSGVTQTPKHLITATGQRVTLRCSPRSGDLSVYWYQQSLDQGLQFLIQYYNGEERAKGNILERFSAQQFPDLHSELNLSSLELGDSALYFCASSPWDRGEKLFFGSGTQLSVL.

At least ten counts were recorded for this clonotype. One end of the junction is discordant with germline, which a read error may explain. The chain is built from TRBV2 and TRBJ1-2; 11 nucleotides agree with TRBD1. CDR3 length: 13 residues. CDR1 is SNHLY, CDR2 FYNNEI, per germline. CDR3 amino acids: CASSAGQGDGYTF. CDR3 nucleotide sequence: TGCGCCAGCAGCGCGGGACAGGGGGATGGCTACACCTTC. Together with reference TRBV2 and TRBJ1-2, the CDR3 gives the full variable domain: EPEVTQTPSHQVTQMGQEVILRCVPISNHLYFYWYRQILGQKVEFLVSFYNNEISEKSEIFDDQFSVERPDGSNFTLKIRSTKLEDSAMYFCASSAGQGDGYTFGSGTRLTVV.

Ten or more counts support this clonotype. CDR3 region: CAISEPSAGRDLYEQYF. CDR3 nucleotide sequence: TGTGCCATCAGTGAGCCGAGTGCAGGCAGGGATCTTTACGAGCAGTACTTC. The rearrangement uses TRBV10-3 and TRBJ2-7; D is perhaps TRBD1 (5 bases). V was shortened by 2 bases and J by 4 bases, with 21 bases between the two germline ends. Germline values: CDR1 ENHRY, CDR2 SYGVKD. CDR3 length: 17 residues.

This clonotype was counted many times. The chain recombines TRBV6-6 with TRBJ2-7; D gene ambiguous. From germline, CDR1 is MNHNY and CDR2 SVGAGI (reference sequence). Trimming stripped 0 bases from V and 6 bases from J, with 15 bases between. The CDR3 is 15 residues long. The CDR3 nucleotides are TGTGCCAGCAGTTACTCAGTCCAAATTCGGACCGAGCAGTACTTC. Its translation is CASSYSVQIRTEQYF.

This clonotype showed up just a few times. The chain links TRBV3-1 to TRBJ1-1; weak D call: TRBD1 (5 bases). CDR3 size: 14 residues. The V gene's germline CDR1 is LGHDT and CDR2 YNNKEL (reference sequence). V lost 1 base, J lost 6 bases, and 12 bases lay in between. This CDR3 reads CASSQVFEGPEAFF. In DNA, the CDR3 is TGTGCCAGCAGCCAAGTCTTTGAGGGGCCTGAAGCTTTCTTT. Full variable domain (missing parts from reference TRBV3-1 and TRBJ1-1): DTAVSQTPKYLVTQMGNDKSIKCEQNLGHDTMYWYKQDSKKFLKIMFSYNNKELIINETVPNRFSPKSPDKAHLNLHINSLELGDSAVYFCASSQVFEGPEAFFGQGTRLTVV.

In its sample, this clonotype was seen many times. V and J are TRBV19 and TRBJ2-5, with TRBD1 matching 9 bases. The CDR3 consists of 15 residues. J lost 2 bases, V lost 3 bases, and 4 bases had no gene match. CDR1 and CDR2 (germline): LNHDA, SQIVND (reference sequence). This chain's CDR3 is CASSIWGQGQETQYF. Written as DNA, the CDR3 is TGTGCCAGTAGTATTTGGGGACAGGGTCAAGAGACCCAGTACTTC.

The chain has TRBV11-2 and TRBJ2-1, with TRBD2 matching 9 bases. V lost 2 bases, J lost 6 bases, and 5 bases stayed unmatched. There are 15 residues in the CDR3. CDR1 and CDR2 (germline): SGHAT, FQNNGV. CDR3 bases: TGTGCCAGCAGCTTACGGCTAGCGGGGCCCAATGAGCAGTTCTTC. Its translation: CASSLRLAGPNEQFF.

This clonotype was seen many times. The chain carries TRBV14 and TRBJ2-5; D ambiguous. This CDR3 spans 12 amino acids. Trimming shortened V by 3 bases and J by 5 bases, and 7 bases separated the two germline ends. Germline loops: CDR1 SGHDN, CDR2 FVKESK. The CDR3 sequence: CASSHDWETQYF. CDR3 DNA sequence: TGTGCCAGCAGCCACGATTGGGAGACCCAGTACTTC.

V usage is TRBV20-1 and J usage is TRBJ2-2, with D perhaps being TRBD1 or TRBD2 (5 bases each). The CDR3 covers 11 residues. Deletions cut 6 bases from V and 8 bases from J, with 10 bases between. Germline CDR1 DFQATT, CDR2 SNEGSKA (reference sequence). Written as DNA, the CDR3 is TGCAGTGCGGGGCGAGGGGGGGAGCTGTTTTTT. Protein: CSAGRGGELFF.

At least ten counts were recorded for this clonotype. This rearrangement joins TRBV29-1 to TRBJ1-2, with D unclear. In germline, CDR1 is SQVTM, CDR2 ANQGSEA. With 0 bases removed from V and 8 bases from J, the gap between germline ends came to 16 bases. This CDR3 region has 14 residues. DNA for the CDR3: TGCAGCGTTGAAGATGGGAGGACCCAGAACGGCTACACCTTC. This encodes CSVEDGRTQNGYTF.

This clonotype showed up many times. This chain uses TRBV25-1 with TRBJ2-5; 10 bases are a match to TRBD2. The germline gives CDR1 MGHDK, CDR2 SYGVNS. The CDR3 consists of 16 residues. Germline trimming cut 0 bases from V and 5 bases from J; bases unmatched to any gene: 6. CDR3 coding DNA: TGTGCCAGCAGTGAATATCCTAGCGGGAGTTCTGAGACCCAGTACTTC. It yields the protein CASSEYPSGSSETQYF. The full variable domain, with the rest looked up from reference TRBV25-1 and TRBJ2-5, is EADIYQTPRYLVIGTGKKITLECSQTMGHDKMYWYQQDPGMELHLIHYSYGVNSTEKGDLSSESTVSRIRTEHFPLTLESARPSHTSQYLCASSEYPSGSSETQYFGPGTRLLVL.

Concerning this clonotype itself: A much larger clone lies a single base off, so this may be a read error. The chain links TRBV19 to TRBJ1-2; D perhaps matches TRBD1 (6 bases). V was pared by 5 bases and J by 5 bases, with 24 bases between. CDR3 length equals 17 residues. Germline V CDR1 and CDR2: LNHDA, SQIVND (reference sequence). DNA of the CDR3: TGTGCCAGTAGTTCCGATAGTAATGGGGGCGTCTGGTATGGCTACACCTTC. As protein: CASSSDSNGGVWYGYTF.